The 7 T cell receptor beta chains below were found in one sample sequenced in a study of blood T cell repertoires in COVID-19. Data came from immunoSEQ multiplex PCR; TCRdb stores just in-frame clones and leaves some out. The sample has 120,000 or so clones, more than 65% seen once. The sequenced sample was peripheral blood. Receptor source: a woman in her 70s with acute or convalescent COVID-19.

This clone was recorded only once. CDR3 loop: CASSAGTYNSPLHF. The CDR3 DNA follows: TGTGCCAGCAGCGCGGGGACCTATAATTCACCCCTCCACTTT. V is TRBV9 and J is TRBJ1-6; D unresolved. This CDR3 has 14 amino acids. V lost 3 bases, J lost 2 bases, and 6 bases lay in between. Germline CDR1 reads SGDLS; CDR2 reads YYNGEE.

This chain uses TRBV7-2 with TRBJ1-2, with a weak D call TRBD1 (6 bases). Trimming cost V 2 bases and J 7 bases, with 14 bases left between them. This CDR3 has 14 residues. Germline lookup yields CDR1 SGHTA and CDR2 FQGNSA. This CDR3 reads CASSLSQQGFGYTF. The DNA for the CDR3 is TGTGCCAGCAGCTTATCCCAACAGGGATTTGGCTACACCTTC.

The chain combines TRBV7-2 with TRBJ2-3, with D perhaps matching TRBD2 (6 bases). V lost 3 bases to trimming and J lost 5 bases, with 9 bases between them. The CDR3 is 13 residues long. CDR1 is SGHTA and CDR2 is FQGNSA in the germline V gene. CDR3 sequence reads: CASSFAGIDTQYF. The CDR3 coding sequence is TGTGCCAGCAGCTTCGCGGGGATAGATACGCAGTATTTT.

The table lists this clone with a few counts. This chain joins TRBV2 and TRBJ2-6; TRBD1 agrees at 7 bases. The CDR3 contains 16 residues. V shed 3 bases, J shed 6 bases, and the junction held 8 bases outside the gene matches. Germline lookup yields CDR1 SNHLY and CDR2 FYNNEI. The CDR3 here is CASSEDDRVAANVLTF. The CDR3 coding sequence is TGTGCCAGCAGTGAGGACGACAGGGTTGCGGCCAACGTCCTGACTTTC.

V usage is TRBV20-1 and J usage is TRBJ2-5, with D perhaps matching TRBD2 (6 bases). Per germline, CDR1 DFQATT and CDR2 SNEGSKA (reference sequence). Trimming pared 3 bases from V and 5 bases from J, leaving 16 bases between. This CDR3 comprises 14 residues. CDR3: CSASVAGLDETQYF. The DNA of the CDR3 is TGCAGTGCTAGTGTTGCGGGGCTCGATGAGACCCAGTACTTC.

This rearrangement joins TRBV5-1 to TRBJ2-7; tentative D call: TRBD2 (6 bases). The germline CDR1 and CDR2 sequences are SGHRS and YFSETQ. Trimming shortened V by 0 bases and J by 2 bases, and 9 bases separated the two germline ends. This CDR3 is built from 14 residues. The CDR3 loop reads CASSLGGGTYEQYF. DNA of the CDR3: TGCGCCAGCAGCTTGGGGGGAGGAACCTACGAGCAGTACTTC.

The rearrangement uses TRBV7-9 and TRBJ2-5; weak D call: TRBD2 (5 bases). The CDR3 is made up of 14 amino acids. V lost 6 bases, J lost 5 bases, and 16 bases lay in between. The germline V gene has CDR1 SEHNR and CDR2 FQNEAQ (reference sequence). CDR3 protein: CASRGRERQETQYF. The CDR3 bases are TGTGCCAGCAGGGGCCGCGAGCGGCAGGAGACCCAGTACTTC.